This T cell receptor beta chain was sequenced for a study of T cell responses to AZD1222 COVID-19 vaccine. Study findings and constraints: Donor demographics were predominantly white British with a female majority; clonal diversity may be underestimated.

This table comes from immunoSEQ multiplex PCR, and its TCRdb copy is limited to in-frame clones, with some not included. The sample lists about 85,000 clones, 88% occurring once. This clone was observed once. The antigen is unknown. The junction had 18 bases not matched to a gene; V was cut back by 0 bases and J by 11 bases. CDR1 MGHRA and CDR2 YSYEKL come from the germline V gene. The CDR3 is 17 amino acids. The chain has TRBV4-1 and TRBJ1-2; 7 positions agree with TRBD1. Sequenced here: peripheral blood, sampled on day 0 of MenACWY control vaccination. The source is an adult in good health. The CDR3, as DNA: TGCGCCAGCAGCCAAGACCGCTCACAGGGGATTAATATTAGATACACCTTC. Its protein is CASSQDRSQGINIRYTF.